This T cell receptor (beta chain) was documented in a study of monozygotic twins with cystic fibrosis. Broader study findings: J usage was most co-twin-similar in 8 of 16 pairs, V in 13. Nucleotide-identical clonotype sharing was significantly higher within monozygotic CF twin pairs than between unrelated CF individuals. In this small cohort, shared CDR3 numbers showed no association with age, concordance or disease severity. Median Simpson clonality of about 0.01 suggested naive T cells predominated.

Generated by immunoSEQ multiplex PCR, the TCRdb table keeps only in-frame clones and is missing some. This table holds about 19,000 clones, 95% to 98% found once. Comments on this clone: The antigen remains unidentified.

Per germline, CDR1 SGHTS and CDR2 YDEGEE. CDR3 length equals 15 residues. V was trimmed by 4 bases and J by 0 bases, leaving 8 bases between them. The V gene is TRBV5-8, the J gene TRBJ2-6; the D is unclear. This TCR was recovered from a woman under 40 with cystic fibrosis. The sequenced material came from blood. The CDR3 is CASSPVSSGANVLTF. As DNA, the CDR3 is TGTGCCAGCAGCCCCGTTTCCTCTGGGGCCAACGTCCTGACTTTC.